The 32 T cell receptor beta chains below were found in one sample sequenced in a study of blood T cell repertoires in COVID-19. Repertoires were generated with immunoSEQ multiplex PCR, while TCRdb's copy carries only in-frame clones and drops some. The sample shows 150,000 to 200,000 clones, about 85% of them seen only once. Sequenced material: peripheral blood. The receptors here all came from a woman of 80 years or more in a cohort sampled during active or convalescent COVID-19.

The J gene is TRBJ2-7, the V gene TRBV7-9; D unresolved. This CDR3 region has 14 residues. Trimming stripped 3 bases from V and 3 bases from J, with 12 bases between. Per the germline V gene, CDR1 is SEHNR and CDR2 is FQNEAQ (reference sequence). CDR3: CASSFLQLHYEQYF. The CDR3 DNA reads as TGTGCCAGCAGCTTTCTACAGCTTCACTACGAGCAGTACTTC.

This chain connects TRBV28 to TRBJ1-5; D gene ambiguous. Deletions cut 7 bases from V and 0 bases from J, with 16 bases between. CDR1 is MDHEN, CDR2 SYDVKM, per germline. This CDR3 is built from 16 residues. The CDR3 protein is CASTSAPGSSNQPQHF. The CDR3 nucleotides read TGTGCCAGCACTTCCGCCCCGGGATCTAGCAATCAGCCCCAGCATTTT.

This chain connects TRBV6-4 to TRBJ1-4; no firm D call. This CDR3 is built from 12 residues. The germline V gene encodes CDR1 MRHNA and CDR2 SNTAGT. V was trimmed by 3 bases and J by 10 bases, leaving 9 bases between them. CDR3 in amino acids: CASSDGSGKLFF. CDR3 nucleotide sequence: TGTGCCAGCAGTGATGGTAGCGGAAAACTGTTTTTT.

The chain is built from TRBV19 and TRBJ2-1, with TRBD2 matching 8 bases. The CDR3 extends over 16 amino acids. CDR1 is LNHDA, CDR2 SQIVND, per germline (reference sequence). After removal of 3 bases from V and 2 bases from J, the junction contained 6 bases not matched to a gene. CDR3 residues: CASSIEREYAYNEQFF. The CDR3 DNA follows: TGTGCCAGTAGTATTGAGCGGGAGTACGCCTACAATGAGCAGTTCTTC.

CDR3 coding DNA: TGTGCCACCAGTGATTCCTGGGGTAGCGGGGGCTCCTACAATGAGCAGTTCTTC. Protein sequence: CATSDSWGSGGSYNEQFF. The chain has TRBV24-1 and TRBJ2-1; 9 bases are a match to TRBD2. Germline-derived CDR1 and CDR2 are KGHDR and SFDVKD. This CDR3 region has 18 residues. V was pared by 2 bases and J by 0 bases, with 7 bases of the junction left unmatched.

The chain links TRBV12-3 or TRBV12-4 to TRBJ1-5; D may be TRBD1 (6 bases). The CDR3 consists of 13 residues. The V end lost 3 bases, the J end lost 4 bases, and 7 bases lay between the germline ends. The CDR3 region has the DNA TGTGCCAGCAGTTTGCAGGGGAATCAGCCCCAGCATTTT. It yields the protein CASSLQGNQPQHF.

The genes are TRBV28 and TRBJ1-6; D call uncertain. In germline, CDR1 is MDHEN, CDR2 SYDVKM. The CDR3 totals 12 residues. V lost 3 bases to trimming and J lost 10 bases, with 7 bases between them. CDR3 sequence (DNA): TGTGCCAGCAGTTTGAGAGGGTCACCCCTCCACTTT. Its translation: CASSLRGSPLHF.

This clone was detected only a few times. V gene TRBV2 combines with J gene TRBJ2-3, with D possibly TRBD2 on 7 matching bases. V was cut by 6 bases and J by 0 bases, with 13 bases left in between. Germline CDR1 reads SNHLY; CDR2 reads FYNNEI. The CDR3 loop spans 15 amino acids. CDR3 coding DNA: TGTGCCAGCAGCGGGGGGCCCTCTAGCACAGATACGCAGTATTTT. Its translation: CASSGGPSSTDTQYF.

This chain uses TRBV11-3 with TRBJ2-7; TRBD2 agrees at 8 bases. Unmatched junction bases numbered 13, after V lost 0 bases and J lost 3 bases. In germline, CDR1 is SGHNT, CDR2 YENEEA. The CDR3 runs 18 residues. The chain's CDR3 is CASSLDDTEREPFYEQYV. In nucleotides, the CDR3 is TGTGCCAGCAGCTTAGATGATACTGAGCGGGAGCCCTTCTACGAGCAGTACGTC.

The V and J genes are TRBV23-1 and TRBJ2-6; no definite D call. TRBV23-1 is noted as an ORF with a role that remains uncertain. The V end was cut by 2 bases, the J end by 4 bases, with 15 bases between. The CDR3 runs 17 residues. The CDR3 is CASSQPPQGGGANVLTF. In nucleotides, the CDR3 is TGCGCCAGCAGTCAACCCCCTCAAGGCGGAGGGGCCAACGTCCTGACTTTC.

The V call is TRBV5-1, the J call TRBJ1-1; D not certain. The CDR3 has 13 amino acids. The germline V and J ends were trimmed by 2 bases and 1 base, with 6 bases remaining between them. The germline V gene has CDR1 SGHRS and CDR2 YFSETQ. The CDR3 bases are TGCGCCAGCAGCTTTCAGTGGAACACTGAAGCTTTCTTT. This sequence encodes CASSFQWNTEAFF.

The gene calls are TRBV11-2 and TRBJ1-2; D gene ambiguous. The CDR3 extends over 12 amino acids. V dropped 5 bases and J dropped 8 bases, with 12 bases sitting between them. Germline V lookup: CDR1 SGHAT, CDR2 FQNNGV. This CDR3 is CASSLRRSGYTF. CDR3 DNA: TGTGCCAGCAGCCTCCGACGGAGCGGCTACACCTTC.

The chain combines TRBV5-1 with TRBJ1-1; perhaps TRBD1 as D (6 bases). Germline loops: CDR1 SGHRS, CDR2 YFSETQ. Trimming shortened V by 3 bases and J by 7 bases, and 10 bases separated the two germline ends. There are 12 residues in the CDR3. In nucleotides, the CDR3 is TGCGCCAGCAGCTCCGGACAGATTGAAGCTTTCTTT. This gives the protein CASSSGQIEAFF.

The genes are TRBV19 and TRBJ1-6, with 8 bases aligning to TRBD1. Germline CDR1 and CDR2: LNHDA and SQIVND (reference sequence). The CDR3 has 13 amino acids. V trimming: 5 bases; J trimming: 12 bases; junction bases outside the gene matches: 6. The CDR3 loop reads CASSLQGVGPLHF. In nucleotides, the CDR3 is TGTGCCAGTAGTCTACAGGGGGTCGGACCCCTCCACTTT.

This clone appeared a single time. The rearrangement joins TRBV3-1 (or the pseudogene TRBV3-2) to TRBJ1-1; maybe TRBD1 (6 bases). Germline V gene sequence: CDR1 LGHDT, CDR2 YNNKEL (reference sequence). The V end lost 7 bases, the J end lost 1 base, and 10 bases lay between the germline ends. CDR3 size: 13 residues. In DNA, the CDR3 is TGTGCCAGCAAGGTGGGACAGAACACTGAAGCTTTCTTT. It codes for CASKVGQNTEAFF.

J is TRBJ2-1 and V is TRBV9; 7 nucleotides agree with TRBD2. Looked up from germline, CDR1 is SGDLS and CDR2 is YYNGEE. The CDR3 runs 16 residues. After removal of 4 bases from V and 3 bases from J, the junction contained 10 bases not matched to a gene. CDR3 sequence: CASSIGTNNFYNEQFF. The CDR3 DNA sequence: TGTGCCAGCAGCATTGGGACTAACAATTTCTACAATGAGCAGTTCTTC.

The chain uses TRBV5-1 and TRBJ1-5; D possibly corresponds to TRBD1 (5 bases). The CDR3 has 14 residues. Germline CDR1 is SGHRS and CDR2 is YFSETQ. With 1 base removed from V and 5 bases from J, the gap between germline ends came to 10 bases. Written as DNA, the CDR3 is TGCGCCAGCAGCTTGATTGGAGGGGATCAGCCCCAGCATTTT. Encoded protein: CASSLIGGDQPQHF. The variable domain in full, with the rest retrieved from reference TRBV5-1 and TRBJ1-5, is KAGVTQTPRYLIKTRGQQVTLSCSPISGHRSVSWYQQTPGQGLQFLFEYFSETQRNKGNFPGRFSGRQFSNSRSEMNVSTLELGDSALYLCASSLIGGDQPQHFGDGTRLSIL.

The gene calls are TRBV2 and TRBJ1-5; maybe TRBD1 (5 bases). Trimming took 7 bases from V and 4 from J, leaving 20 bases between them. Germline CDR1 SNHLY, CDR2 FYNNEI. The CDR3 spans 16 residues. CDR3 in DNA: TGTGCCAGCACTAAGGAGAGCTCGGGGGGGAATCAGCCCCAGCATTTT. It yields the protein CASTKESSGGNQPQHF.

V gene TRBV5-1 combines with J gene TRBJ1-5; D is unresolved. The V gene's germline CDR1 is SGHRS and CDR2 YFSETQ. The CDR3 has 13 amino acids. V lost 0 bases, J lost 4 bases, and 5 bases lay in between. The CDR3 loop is CASSLGPNQPQHF. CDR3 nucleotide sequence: TGCGCCAGCAGCTTGGGTCCAAATCAGCCCCAGCATTTT. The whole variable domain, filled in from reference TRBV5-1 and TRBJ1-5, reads KAGVTQTPRYLIKTRGQQVTLSCSPISGHRSVSWYQQTPGQGLQFLFEYFSETQRNKGNFPGRFSGRQFSNSRSEMNVSTLELGDSALYLCASSLGPNQPQHFGDGTRLSIL.

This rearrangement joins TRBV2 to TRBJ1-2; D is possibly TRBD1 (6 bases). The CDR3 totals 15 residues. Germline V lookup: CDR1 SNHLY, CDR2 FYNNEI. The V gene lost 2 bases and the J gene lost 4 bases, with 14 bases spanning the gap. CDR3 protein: CASSEPTGKGYGYTF. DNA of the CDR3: TGTGCCAGCAGTGAACCCACAGGGAAGGGCTATGGCTACACCTTC.

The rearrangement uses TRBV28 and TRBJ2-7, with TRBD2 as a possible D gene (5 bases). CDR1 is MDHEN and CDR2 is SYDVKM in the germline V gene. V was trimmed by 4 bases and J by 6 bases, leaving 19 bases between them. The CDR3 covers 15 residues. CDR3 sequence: CASSSTENRGREQYV. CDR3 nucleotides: TGTGCCAGCAGTTCAACGGAAAACCGAGGGCGCGAGCAGTACGTC.

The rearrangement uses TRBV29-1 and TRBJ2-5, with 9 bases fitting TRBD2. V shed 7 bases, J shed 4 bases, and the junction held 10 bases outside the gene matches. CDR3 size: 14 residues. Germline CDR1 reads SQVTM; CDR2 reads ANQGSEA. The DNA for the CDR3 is TGCAGCGCCTTGGGGCTAGCGGGGCCAGAGACCCAGTACTTC. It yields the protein CSALGLAGPETQYF.

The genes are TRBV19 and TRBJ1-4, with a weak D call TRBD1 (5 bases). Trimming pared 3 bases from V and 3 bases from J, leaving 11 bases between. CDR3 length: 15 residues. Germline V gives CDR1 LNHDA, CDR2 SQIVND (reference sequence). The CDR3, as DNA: TGTGCCAGTAGTATCACGCTGGGGCCTAATGAAAAACTGTTTTTT. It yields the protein CASSITLGPNEKLFF.

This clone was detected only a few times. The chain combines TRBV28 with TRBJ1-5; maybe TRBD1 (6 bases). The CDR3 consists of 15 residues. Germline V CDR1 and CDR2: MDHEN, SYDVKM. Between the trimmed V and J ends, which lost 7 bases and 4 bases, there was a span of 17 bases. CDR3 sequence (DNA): TGTGCCAGCACCAAAGGACAGCTACGAAATCAGCCCCAGCATTTT. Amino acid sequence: CASTKGQLRNQPQHF.

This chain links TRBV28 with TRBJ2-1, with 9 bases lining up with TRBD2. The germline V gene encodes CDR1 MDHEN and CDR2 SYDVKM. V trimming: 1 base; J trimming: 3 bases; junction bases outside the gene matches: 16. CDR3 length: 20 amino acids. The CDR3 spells CASSLSTSGHISSYYNEQFF. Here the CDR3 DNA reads TGTGCCAGCAGTTTATCAACTAGCGGGCATATTTCCTCCTACTACAATGAGCAGTTCTTC.

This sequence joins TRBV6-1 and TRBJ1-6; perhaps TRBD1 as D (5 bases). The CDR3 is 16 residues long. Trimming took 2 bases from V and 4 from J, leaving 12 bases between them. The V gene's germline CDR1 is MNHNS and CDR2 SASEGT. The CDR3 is CASSERGSRYNSPLHF. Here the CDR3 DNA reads TGTGCCAGCAGTGAAAGGGGCAGCAGATATAATTCACCCCTCCACTTT.

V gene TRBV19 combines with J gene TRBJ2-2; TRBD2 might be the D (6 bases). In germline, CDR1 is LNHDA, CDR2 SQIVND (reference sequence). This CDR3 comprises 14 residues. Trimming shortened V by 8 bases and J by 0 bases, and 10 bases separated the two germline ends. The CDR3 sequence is CASLERANTGELFF. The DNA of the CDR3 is TGTGCCAGTCTTGAGCGGGCGAACACCGGGGAGCTGTTTTTT.

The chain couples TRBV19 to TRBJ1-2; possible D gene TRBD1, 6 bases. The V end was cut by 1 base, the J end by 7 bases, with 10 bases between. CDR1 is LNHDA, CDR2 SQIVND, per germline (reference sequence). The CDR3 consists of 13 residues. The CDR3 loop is CASSIAGVAGYTF. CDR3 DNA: TGTGCCAGTAGTATAGCAGGGGTGGCTGGCTACACCTTC.

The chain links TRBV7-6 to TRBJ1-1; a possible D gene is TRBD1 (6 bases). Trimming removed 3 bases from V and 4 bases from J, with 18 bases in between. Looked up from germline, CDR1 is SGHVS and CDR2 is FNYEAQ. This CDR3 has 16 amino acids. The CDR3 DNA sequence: TGTGCCAGCAGCTTGGGGGCAGGGCCCAGCAGCACTGAAGCTTTCTTT. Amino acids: CASSLGAGPSSTEAFF.

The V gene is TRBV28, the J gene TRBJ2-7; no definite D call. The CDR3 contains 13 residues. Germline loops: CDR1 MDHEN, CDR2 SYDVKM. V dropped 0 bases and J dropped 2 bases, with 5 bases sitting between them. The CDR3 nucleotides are TGTGCCAGCAGTTTATGGGCCCCCTACGAGCAGTACTTC. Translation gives CASSLWAPYEQYF.

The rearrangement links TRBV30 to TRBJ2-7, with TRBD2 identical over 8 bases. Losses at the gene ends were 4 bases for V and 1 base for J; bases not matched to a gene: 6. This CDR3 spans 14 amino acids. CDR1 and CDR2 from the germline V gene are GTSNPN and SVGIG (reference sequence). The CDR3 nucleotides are TGTGCCTGGATATCCGGACTAGCATCCTACGAGCAGTACTTC. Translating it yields CAWISGLASYEQYF.

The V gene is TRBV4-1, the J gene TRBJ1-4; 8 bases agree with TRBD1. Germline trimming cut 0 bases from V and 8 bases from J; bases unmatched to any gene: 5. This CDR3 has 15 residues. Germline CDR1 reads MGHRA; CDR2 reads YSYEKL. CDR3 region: CASSQDGRGLEKLFF. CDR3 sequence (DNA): TGCGCCAGCAGCCAAGATGGCAGGGGGCTCGAAAAACTGTTTTTT.